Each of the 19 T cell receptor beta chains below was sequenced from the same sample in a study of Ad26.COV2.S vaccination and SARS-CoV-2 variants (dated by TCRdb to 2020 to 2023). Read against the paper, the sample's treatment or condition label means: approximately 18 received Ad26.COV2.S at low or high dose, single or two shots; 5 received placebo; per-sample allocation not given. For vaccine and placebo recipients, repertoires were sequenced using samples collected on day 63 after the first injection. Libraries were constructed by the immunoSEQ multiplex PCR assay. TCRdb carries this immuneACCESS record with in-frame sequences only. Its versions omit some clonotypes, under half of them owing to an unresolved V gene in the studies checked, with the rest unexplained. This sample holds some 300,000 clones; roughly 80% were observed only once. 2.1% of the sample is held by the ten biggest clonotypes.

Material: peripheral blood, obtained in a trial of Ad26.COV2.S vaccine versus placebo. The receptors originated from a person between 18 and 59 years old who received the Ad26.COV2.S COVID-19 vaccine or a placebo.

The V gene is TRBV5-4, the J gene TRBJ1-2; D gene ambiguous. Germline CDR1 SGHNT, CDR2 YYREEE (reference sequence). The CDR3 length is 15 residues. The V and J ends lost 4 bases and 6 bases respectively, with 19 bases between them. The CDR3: CASSPKTYDTHGYTF. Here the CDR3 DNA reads TGTGCCAGCAGCCCCAAGACCTACGACACCCATGGCTACACCTTC.

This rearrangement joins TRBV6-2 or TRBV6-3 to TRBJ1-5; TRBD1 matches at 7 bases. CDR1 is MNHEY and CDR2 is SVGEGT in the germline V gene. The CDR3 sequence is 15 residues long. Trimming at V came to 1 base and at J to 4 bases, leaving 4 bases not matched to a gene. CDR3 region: CASSYFRGVNQPQHF. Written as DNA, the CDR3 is TGTGCCAGCAGTTACTTCAGGGGGGTTAATCAGCCCCAGCATTTT.

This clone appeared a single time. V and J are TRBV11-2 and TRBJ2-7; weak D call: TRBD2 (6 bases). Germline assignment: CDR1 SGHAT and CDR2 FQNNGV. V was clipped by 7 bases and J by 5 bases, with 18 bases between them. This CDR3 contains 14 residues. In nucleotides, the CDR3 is TGTGCCAGCAACACCGGAGGGCAGTCCCACGAGCAGTACTTC. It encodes CASNTGGQSHEQYF.

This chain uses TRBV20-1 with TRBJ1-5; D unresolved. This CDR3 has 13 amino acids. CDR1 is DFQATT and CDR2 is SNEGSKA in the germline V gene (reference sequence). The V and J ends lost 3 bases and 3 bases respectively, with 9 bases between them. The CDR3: CSASGRFNQPQHF. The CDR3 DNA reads TGCAGTGCTAGTGGGCGGTTCAATCAGCCCCAGCATTTT.

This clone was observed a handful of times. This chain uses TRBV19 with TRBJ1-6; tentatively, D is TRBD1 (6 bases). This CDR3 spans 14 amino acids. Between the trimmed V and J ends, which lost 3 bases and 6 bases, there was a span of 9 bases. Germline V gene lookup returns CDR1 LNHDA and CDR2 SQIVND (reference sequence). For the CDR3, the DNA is TGTGCCAGTAGTATCTGGGGGCTTAATTCACCCCTCCACTTT. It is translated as CASSIWGLNSPLHF.

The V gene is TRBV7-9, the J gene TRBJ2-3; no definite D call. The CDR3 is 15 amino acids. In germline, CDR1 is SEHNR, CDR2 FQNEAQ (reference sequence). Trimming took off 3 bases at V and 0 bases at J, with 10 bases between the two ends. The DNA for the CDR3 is TGTGCCAGCAGCTTTTCTTTCCCCAGCACAGATACGCAGTATTTT. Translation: CASSFSFPSTDTQYF.

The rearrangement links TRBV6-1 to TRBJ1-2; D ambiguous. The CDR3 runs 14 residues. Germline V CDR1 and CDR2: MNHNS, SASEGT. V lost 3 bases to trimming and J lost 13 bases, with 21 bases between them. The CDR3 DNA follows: TGTGCCAGCAGTGACGACCGGGCCTCAAGAGGTGGCACCTTC. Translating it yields CASSDDRASRGGTF.

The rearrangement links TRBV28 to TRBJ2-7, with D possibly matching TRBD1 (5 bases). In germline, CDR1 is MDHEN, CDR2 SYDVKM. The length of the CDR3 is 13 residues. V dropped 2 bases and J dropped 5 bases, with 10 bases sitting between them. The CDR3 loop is CASSLPGWNEQYF. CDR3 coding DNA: TGTGCCAGCAGTTTACCAGGGTGGAACGAGCAGTACTTC. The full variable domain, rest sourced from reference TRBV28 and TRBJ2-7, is DVKVTQSSRYLVKRTGEKVFLECVQDMDHENMFWYRQDPGLGLRLIYFSYDVKMKEKGDIPEGYSVSREKKERFSLILESASTNQTSMYLCASSLPGWNEQYFGPGTRLTVT.

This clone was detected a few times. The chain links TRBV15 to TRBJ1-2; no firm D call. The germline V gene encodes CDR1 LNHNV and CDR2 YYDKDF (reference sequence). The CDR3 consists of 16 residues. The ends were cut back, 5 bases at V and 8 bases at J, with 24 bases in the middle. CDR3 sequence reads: CATSPFPKGRRGGYTF. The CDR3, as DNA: TGTGCCACCAGCCCCTTCCCCAAAGGACGGAGAGGGGGCTACACCTTC.

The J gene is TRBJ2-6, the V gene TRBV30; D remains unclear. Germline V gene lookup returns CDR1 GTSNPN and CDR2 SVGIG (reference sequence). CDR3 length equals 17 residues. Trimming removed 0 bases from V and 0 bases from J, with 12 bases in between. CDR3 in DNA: TGTGCCTGGAGTGTACTGAGTACCTACTCTGGGGCCAACGTCCTGACTTTC. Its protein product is CAWSVLSTYSGANVLTF.

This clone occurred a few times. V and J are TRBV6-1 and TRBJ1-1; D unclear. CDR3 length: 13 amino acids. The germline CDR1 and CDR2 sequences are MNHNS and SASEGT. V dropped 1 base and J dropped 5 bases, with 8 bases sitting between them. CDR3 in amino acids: CASSEVGETEAFF. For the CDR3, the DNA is TGTGCCAGCAGTGAAGTCGGGGAGACTGAAGCTTTCTTT.

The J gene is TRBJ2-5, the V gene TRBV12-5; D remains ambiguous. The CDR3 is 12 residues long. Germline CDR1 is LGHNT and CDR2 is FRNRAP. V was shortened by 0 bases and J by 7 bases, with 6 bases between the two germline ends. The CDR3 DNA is TGTGCTAGTGGTTTGGTAGTTGGGACCCAGTACTTC. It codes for CASGLVVGTQYF.

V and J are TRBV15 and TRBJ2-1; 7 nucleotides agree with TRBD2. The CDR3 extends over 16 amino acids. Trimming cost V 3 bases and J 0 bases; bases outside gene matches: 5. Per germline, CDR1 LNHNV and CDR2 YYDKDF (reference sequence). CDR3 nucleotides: TGTGCCACCAGCAGGTACGGGGGGAGCTCCTACAATGAGCAGTTCTTC. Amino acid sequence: CATSRYGGSSYNEQFF.

In DNA form, the CDR3 reads TGTGCCAGCAGGAGAAACCGGGACATCGCCTCCGGCGAGCAGTACTTC. Residues: CASRRNRDIASGEQYF. This rearrangement joins TRBV5-4 to TRBJ2-7; a weak D match, TRBD1 (6 bases). The CDR3 is made up of 16 amino acids. V shed 5 bases and J shed 6 bases, with 24 bases lying between them. Germline V gene data show CDR1 as SGHNT and CDR2 as YYREEE (reference sequence).

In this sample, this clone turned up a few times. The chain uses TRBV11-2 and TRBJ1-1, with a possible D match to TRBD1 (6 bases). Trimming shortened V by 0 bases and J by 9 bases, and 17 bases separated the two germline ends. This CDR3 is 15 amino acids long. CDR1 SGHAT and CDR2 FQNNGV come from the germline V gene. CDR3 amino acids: CASSLDGGGGEQAFF. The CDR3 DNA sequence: TGTGCCAGCAGCTTAGATGGCGGCGGGGGCGAGCAAGCTTTCTTT.

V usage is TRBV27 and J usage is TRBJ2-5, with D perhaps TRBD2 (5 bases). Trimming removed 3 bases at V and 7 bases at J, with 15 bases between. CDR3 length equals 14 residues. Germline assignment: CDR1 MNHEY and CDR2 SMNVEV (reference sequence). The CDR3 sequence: CASSFRRQEGTQYF. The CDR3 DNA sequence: TGTGCCAGCAGTTTTAGACGCCAAGAGGGGACCCAGTACTTC.

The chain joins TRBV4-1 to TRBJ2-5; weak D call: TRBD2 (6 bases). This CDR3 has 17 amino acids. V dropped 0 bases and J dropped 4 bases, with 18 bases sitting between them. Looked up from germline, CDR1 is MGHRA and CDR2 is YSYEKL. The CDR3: CASSQDRSGGLRETQYF. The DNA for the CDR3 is TGCGCCAGCAGCCAAGATCGGTCCGGGGGTCTGCGAGAGACCCAGTACTTC.

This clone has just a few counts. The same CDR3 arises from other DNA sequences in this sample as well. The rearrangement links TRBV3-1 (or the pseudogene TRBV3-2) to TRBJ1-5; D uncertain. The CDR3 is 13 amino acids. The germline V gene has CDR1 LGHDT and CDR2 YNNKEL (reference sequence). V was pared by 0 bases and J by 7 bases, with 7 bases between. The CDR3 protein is CASSQDRAQPQHF. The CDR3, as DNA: TGTGCCAGCAGCCAAGATCGGGCGCAGCCCCAGCATTTT.

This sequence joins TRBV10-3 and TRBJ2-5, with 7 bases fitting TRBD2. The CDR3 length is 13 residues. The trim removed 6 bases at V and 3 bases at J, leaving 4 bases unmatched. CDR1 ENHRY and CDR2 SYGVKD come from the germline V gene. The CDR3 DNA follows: TGTGCCATCAGGGGTCGGGGGGAAGAGACCCAGTACTTC. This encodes CAIRGRGEETQYF.